The clone carrying this T cell receptor (beta chain) was observed a few times. The sample is drawn from a study of T cells in narcolepsy. The method was immunoSEQ multiplex PCR; TCRdb's version includes in-frame clones alone and lacks a portion of them. Of 25,000 to 35,000 clones in the sample, around 82% are singletons; the top ten hold about 1.2%. This CDR3 has 14 amino acids. Germline V gene lookup returns CDR1 SEHNR and CDR2 FQNEAQ (reference sequence). Trimming removed 4 bases from V and 6 bases from J, with 14 bases in between. This receptor was taken from a human donor with narcolepsy. The chain is built from TRBV7-9 and TRBJ2-3; D ambiguous. Sequenced sample: CD45RA- memory CD4+ T cells from PBMCs. The CDR3 DNA reads TGTGCCAGCAGCTGGCGGCCCCTCGGGGATACGCAGTATTTT. Amino acids: CASSWRPLGDTQYF.